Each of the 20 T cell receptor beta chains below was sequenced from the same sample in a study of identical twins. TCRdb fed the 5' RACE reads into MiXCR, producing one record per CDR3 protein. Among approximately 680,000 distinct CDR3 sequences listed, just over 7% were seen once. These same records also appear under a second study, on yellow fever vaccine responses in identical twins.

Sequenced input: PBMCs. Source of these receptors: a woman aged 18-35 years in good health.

The CDR3 DNA is TGTGCCAGCAGCTTAGAACGGGCCGCGGGCAATGAGCAGTTCTTC. Translated, it gives CASSLERAAGNEQFF. The chain recombines TRBV11-2 with TRBJ2-1, with a tentative D call TRBD2 (5 bases). The CDR3 is 15 residues long. V was cut by 0 bases and J by 6 bases, with 12 bases left in between. The germline V gene encodes CDR1 SGHAT and CDR2 FQNNGV.

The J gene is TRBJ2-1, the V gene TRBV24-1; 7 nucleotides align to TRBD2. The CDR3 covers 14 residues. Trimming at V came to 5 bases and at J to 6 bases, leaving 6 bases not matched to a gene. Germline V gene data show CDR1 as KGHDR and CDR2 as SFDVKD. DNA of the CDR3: TGTGCCACCAGTGGCCGGGAGGTTCGCAATGAGCAGTTCTTC. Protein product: CATSGREVRNEQFF.

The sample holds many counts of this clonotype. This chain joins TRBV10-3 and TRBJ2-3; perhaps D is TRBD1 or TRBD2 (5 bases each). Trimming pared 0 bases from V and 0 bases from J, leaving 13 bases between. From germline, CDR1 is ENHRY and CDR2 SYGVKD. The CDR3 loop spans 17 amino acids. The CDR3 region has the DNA TGTGCCATCAGTGAGTCGGGGGAAGGGATTAGCACAGATACGCAGTATTTT. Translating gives CAISESGEGISTDTQYF.

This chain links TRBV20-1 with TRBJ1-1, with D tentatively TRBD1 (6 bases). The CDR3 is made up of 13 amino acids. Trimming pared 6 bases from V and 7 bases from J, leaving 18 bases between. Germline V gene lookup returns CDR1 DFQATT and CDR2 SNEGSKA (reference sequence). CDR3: CSASRNTGNEAFF. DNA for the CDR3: TGCAGTGCGAGCCGAAACACAGGGAATGAAGCTTTCTTT.

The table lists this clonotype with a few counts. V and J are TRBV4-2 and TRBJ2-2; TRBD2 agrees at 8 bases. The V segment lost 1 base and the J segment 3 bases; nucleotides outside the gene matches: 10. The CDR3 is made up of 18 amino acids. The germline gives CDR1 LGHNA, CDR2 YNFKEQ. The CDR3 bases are TGTGCCAGCAGCCAAGTTAACGGGAGGGCCCCGCACACCGGGGAGCTGTTTTTT. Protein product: CASSQVNGRAPHTGELFF.

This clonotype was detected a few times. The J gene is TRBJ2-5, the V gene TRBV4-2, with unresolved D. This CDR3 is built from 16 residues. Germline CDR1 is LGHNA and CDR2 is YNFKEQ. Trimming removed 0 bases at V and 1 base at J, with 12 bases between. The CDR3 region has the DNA TGTGCCAGCAGCCAAGATCCCGCCCGGATCCAAGAGACCCAGTACTTC. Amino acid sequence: CASSQDPARIQETQYF.

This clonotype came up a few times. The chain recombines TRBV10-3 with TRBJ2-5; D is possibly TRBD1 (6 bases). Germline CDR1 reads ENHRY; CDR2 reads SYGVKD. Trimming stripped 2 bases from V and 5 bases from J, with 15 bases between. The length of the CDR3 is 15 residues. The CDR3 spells CAISEGPRGAETQYF. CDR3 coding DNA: TGTGCCATCAGTGAGGGCCCCAGGGGCGCGGAGACCCAGTACTTC.

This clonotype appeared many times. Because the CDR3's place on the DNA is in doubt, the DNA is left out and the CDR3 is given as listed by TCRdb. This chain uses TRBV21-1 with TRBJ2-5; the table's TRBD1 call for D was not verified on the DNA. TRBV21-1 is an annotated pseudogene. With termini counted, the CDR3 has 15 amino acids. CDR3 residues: CASSKVGTGTQTQYF.

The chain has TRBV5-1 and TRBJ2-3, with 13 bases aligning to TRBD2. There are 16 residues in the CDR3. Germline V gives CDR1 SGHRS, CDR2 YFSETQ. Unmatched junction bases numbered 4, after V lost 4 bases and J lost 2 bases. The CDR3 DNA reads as TGCGCCAGCAGCGCGGGACTAGCGGGATACACAGATACGCAGTATTTT. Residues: CASSAGLAGYTDTQYF.

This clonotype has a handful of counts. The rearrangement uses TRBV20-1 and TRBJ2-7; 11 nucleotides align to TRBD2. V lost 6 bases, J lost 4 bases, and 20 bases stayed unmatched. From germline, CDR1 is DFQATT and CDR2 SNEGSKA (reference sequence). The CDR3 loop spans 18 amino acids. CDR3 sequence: CSATIIPRSGRARYEQYF. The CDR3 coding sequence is TGCAGTGCCACGATCATACCACGTAGCGGGAGGGCCCGGTACGAGCAGTACTTC.

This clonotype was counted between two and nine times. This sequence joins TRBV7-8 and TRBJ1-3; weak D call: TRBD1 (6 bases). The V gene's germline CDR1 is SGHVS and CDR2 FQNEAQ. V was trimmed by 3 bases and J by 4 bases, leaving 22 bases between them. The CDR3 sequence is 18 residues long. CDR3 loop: CASSFGGGTQESGNTIYF. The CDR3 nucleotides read TGTGCCAGCAGCTTCGGAGGTGGGACACAGGAGTCCGGAAACACCATATATTTT. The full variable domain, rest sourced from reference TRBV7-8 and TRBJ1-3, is GAGVSQSPRYKVAKRGQDVALRCDPISGHVSLFWYQQALGQGPEFLTYFQNEAQLDKSGLPSDRFFAERPEGSVSTLKIQRTQQEDSAVYLCASSFGGGTQESGNTIYFGEGSWLTVV.

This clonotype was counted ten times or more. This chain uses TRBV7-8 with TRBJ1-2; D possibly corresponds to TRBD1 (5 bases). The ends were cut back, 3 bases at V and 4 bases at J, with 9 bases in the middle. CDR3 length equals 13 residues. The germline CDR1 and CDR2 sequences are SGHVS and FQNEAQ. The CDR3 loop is CASSLGRIYGYTF. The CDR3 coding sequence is TGTGCCAGCAGCTTGGGACGGATCTATGGCTACACCTTC.

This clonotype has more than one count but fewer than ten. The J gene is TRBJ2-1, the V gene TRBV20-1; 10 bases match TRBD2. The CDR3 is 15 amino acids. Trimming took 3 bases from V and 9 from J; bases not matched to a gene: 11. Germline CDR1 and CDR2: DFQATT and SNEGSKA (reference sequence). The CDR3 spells CSASNSGRGLGEQFF. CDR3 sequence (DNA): TGCAGTGCTAGTAACAGCGGGAGGGGGTTGGGTGAGCAGTTCTTC.

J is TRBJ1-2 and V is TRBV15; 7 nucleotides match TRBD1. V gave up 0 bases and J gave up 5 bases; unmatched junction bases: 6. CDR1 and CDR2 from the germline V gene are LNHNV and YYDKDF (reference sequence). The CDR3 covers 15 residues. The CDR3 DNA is TGTGCCACCAGCAGAGATCGGGACAGCCTTTATGGCTACACCTTC. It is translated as CATSRDRDSLYGYTF. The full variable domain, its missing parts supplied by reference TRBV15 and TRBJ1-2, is DAMVIQNPRYQVTQFGKPVTLSCSQTLNHNVMYWYQQKSSQAPKLLFHYYDKDFNNEADTPDNFQSRRPNTSFCFLDIRSPGLGDTAMYLCATSRDRDSLYGYTFGSGTRLTVV.

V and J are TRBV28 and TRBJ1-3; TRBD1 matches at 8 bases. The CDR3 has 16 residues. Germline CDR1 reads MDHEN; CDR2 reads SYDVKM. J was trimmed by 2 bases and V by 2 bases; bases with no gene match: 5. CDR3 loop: CASSLGQGLPGNTIYF. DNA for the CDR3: TGTGCCAGCAGTTTAGGACAGGGCTTACCTGGAAACACCATATATTTT. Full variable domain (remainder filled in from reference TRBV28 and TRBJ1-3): DVKVTQSSRYLVKRTGEKVFLECVQDMDHENMFWYRQDPGLGLRLIYFSYDVKMKEKGDIPEGYSVSREKKERFSLILESASTNQTSMYLCASSLGQGLPGNTIYFGEGSWLTVV.

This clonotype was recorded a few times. The CDR3 coding sequence is TGTGCCAGCAGCTTAGAAAGTTCAGGGAATGGCTACACCTTC. As protein: CASSLESSGNGYTF. J is TRBJ1-2 and V is TRBV11-3, with D possibly being TRBD1 (5 bases). Germline CDR1 and CDR2: SGHNT and YENEEA. V shed 0 bases and J shed 6 bases, with 11 bases lying between them. The CDR3 is 14 residues long.

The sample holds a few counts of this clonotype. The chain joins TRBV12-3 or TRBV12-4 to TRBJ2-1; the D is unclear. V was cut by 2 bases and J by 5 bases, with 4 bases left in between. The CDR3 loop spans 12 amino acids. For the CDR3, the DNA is TGTGCCAGCAGTTTAATTGACAATGAGCAGTTCTTC. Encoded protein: CASSLIDNEQFF.

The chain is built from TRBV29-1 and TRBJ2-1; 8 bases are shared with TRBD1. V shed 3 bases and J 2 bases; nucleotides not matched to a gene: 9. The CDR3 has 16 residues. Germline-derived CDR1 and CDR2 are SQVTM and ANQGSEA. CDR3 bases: TGCAGCGTTGACTCCCCCAGGGGGCGAACCTACAATGAGCAGTTCTTC. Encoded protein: CSVDSPRGRTYNEQFF.

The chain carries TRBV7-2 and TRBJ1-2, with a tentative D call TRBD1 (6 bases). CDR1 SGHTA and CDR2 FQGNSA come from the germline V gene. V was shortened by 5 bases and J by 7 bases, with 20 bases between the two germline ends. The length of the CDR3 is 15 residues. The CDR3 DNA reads TGTGCCAGCAGCCCAGGAGGGGGTTTTAGCGGTGGCTACACCTTC. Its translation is CASSPGGGFSGGYTF.

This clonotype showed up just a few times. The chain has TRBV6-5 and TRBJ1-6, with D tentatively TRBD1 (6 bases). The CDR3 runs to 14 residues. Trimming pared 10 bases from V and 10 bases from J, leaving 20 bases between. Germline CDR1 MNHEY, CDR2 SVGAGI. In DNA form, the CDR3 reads TGTGCCACCCGTTTCTCGGGGGGCAACTCACCCCTCCACTTT. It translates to CATRFSGGNSPLHF.